These T cell receptor beta chains were read from a single sample in a study of CD8+ T cells in alopecia areata. Profiling relied on immunoSEQ multiplex PCR, and the TCRdb table lists in-frame clones only, not all of them. This table holds about 160,000 clones, about two thirds found once. The starting material was CD4+ T cells sorted from blood, obtained at week 4, from a patient treated with tofacitinib. Receptors originate from a human donor with alopecia areata. The CDR3 runs from the conserved cysteine through the conserved F or W. The D gene is left open where the match is weak. Clone size is stated in some rows and not others, as once, few, many or a class when expanded.

length: 11
D: .
V: TRBV30
J: TRBJ1-4
size: .
CDR3: CAWDGGEKLFF

length: 17
D: .
V: TRBV11-2
J: TRBJ1-1
size: .
CDR3: CASSAGRVPKIGTEAFF

length: 12
D: .
V: TRBV29-1
J: TRBJ2-2
size: .
CDR3: CSVGLDTRELFF

length: 16
D: TRBD2
V: TRBV10-3
J: TRBJ2-7
size: .
CDR3: CAISELLAGVSYEQYF

length: 13
D: TRBD1
V: TRBV7-3
J: TRBJ2-7
size: .
CDR3: CASSRQGGYEQYF

length: 15
D: TRBD2
V: TRBV30
J: TRBJ2-5
size: .
CDR3: CAWSLLAGGLETQYF

length: 14
D: .
V: TRBV27
J: TRBJ1-3
size: .
CDR3: CASSFRASGNTIYF

length: 14
D: .
V: TRBV25-1
J: TRBJ2-3
size: .
CDR3: CASSEWTSTDTQYF

length: 14
D: .
V: TRBV29-1
J: TRBJ2-3
size: few
CDR3: CSVLSGGRTDTQYF

length: 12
D: .
V: TRBV29-1
J: TRBJ1-2
size: few
CDR3: CSASQGPGGYTF

length: 13
D: .
V: TRBV30
J: TRBJ1-5
size: .
CDR3: CAWSRGYNQPQHF

length: 13
D: .
V: TRBV4-1
J: TRBJ2-1
size: .
CDR3: CASSQGGYNEQFF

length: 15
D: .
V: TRBV7-8
J: TRBJ2-7
size: .
CDR3: CASRSSGAGDYEQYF

length: 14
D: TRBD1
V: TRBV2
J: TRBJ2-7
size: .
CDR3: CASNDRVGSYEQYF

length: 12
D: TRBD2
V: TRBV29-1
J: TRBJ2-2
size: .
CDR3: CSLGTTTGELFF

length: 13
D: .
V: TRBV9
J: TRBJ1-2
size: .
CDR3: CASSADLMRGYTF

length: 14
D: .
V: TRBV5-1
J: TRBJ2-7
size: .
CDR3: CASSLASESYEQYF

length: 19
D: TRBD2
V: TRBV13
J: TRBJ2-5
size: once
CDR3: CASSLGSRRLAGDQETQYF

length: 13
D: TRBD1
V: TRBV30
J: TRBJ1-1
size: few
CDR3: CAWAGTANTEAFF

length: 14
D: .
V: TRBV29-1
J: TRBJ2-3
size: .
CDR3: CSVEFPSGTDTQYF

length: 15
D: .
V: TRBV29-1
J: TRBJ2-1
size: few
CDR3: CSVKEQSLSYNEQFF

length: 14
D: TRBD1
V: TRBV9
J: TRBJ2-5
size: .
CDR3: CASSPGTAEETQYF

length: 13
D: .
V: TRBV30
J: TRBJ1-6
size: .
CDR3: CAENWGLDSPLHF

length: 17
D: TRBD2
V: TRBV4-2
J: TRBJ2-1
size: .
CDR3: CASSQASGGSSYNEQFF

length: 14
D: .
V: TRBV29-1
J: TRBJ1-5
size: few
CDR3: CSASQGEGNQPQHF

length: 14
D: .
V: TRBV18
J: TRBJ2-7
size: .
CDR3: CASSPEFVAYEQYF

length: 11
D: .
V: TRBV30
J: TRBJ1-2
size: .
CDR3: CAWNQGGGYTF

length: 12
D: .
V: TRBV30
J: TRBJ1-4
size: .
CDR3: CACTGSGEKLFF

length: 14
D: TRBD1
V: TRBV27
J: TRBJ2-7
size: few
CDR3: CASSFRTGDYEQYF

length: 11
D: .
V: TRBV5-1
J: TRBJ2-7
size: few
CDR3: CASSASYEQYF

length: 12
D: .
V: TRBV30
J: TRBJ1-2
size: .
CDR3: CAWGPAGSGYTF

length: 14
D: .
V: TRBV25-1
J: TRBJ1-1
size: .
CDR3: CASRGWTANTEAFF

length: 11
D: .
V: TRBV2
J: TRBJ2-3
size: .
CDR3: CARGPENTQYF